The 22 T cell receptor beta chains below all came from one sample that was sequenced in a study of blood T cell repertoires in COVID-19. Libraries were prepared by immunoSEQ multiplex PCR; TCRdb keeps only in-frame clonotypes and omits some of them. The sample contains a few hundred thousand clones, approximately 85% of which appear only once. Sequences were obtained from PBMCs or T cells enriched from blood (not recorded which). The receptors originated from a man aged 30 to 39 who had recovered from COVID-19.

The genes are TRBV13 and TRBJ1-3; D gene unclear. The CDR3 loop spans 13 amino acids. Trimming shortened V by 2 bases and J by 4 bases, and 6 bases separated the two germline ends. Germline lookup yields CDR1 PRHDT and CDR2 FYEKMQ (reference sequence). The CDR3 sequence: CASSLQEGNTIYF. In DNA, the CDR3 is TGTGCCAGCAGCTTACAGGAAGGAAACACCATATATTTT.

The rearrangement uses TRBV9 and TRBJ1-4; TRBD1 aligns across 11 bases. Looked up from germline, CDR1 is SGDLS and CDR2 is YYNGEE. This CDR3 is built from 14 residues. J was trimmed by 7 bases and V by 4 bases; bases with no gene match: 3. The CDR3 reads CASSLGQGGEKLFF. CDR3 nucleotides: TGTGCCAGCAGCCTGGGACAGGGGGGTGAAAAACTGTTTTTT.

The chain has TRBV5-1 and TRBJ2-5, with 8 bases aligning to TRBD1. Looked up from germline, CDR1 is SGHRS and CDR2 is YFSETQ. With V trimmed by 4 bases and J by 4 bases, 6 bases remained unmatched. The CDR3 runs to 14 residues. CDR3: CASSSPDRAETQYF. The DNA for the CDR3 is TGCGCCAGCAGCAGCCCGGACAGGGCAGAGACCCAGTACTTC.

The sample holds a few counts of this clone. CDR3 residues: CASKFDRGPGGYTF. The CDR3 bases are TGTGCCAGCAAATTTGACAGGGGGCCGGGTGGCTACACCTTC. The gene calls are TRBV27 and TRBJ1-2; 10 bases match TRBD1. CDR3 length: 14 residues. From germline, CDR1 is MNHEY and CDR2 SMNVEV (reference sequence). V lost 7 bases, J lost 7 bases, and 9 bases stayed unmatched.

V gene TRBV12-3 or TRBV12-4 combines with J gene TRBJ2-1, with a tentative D call TRBD2 (5 bases). V lost 3 bases to trimming and J lost 9 bases, with 9 bases between them. The CDR3 totals 12 residues. The CDR3 protein is CASSFSAGEQFF. The CDR3 nucleotides read TGTGCCAGCAGTTTCTCGGCGGGTGAGCAGTTCTTC.

V is TRBV18 and J is TRBJ1-1; 7 nucleotides align to TRBD1. This CDR3 is built from 16 residues. Trimming cost V 4 bases and J 0 bases; bases outside gene matches: 8. CDR1 is KGHSH and CDR2 is LQKENI in the germline V gene. The CDR3: CASSLGTARLNTEAFF. The CDR3 nucleotides are TGTGCCAGCTCACTGGGGACAGCCCGGCTGAACACTGAAGCTTTCTTT.

The rearrangement links TRBV5-3 to TRBJ2-5, with D maybe TRBD2 (7 bases). TRBV5-3 is flagged as an ORF with uncertain function. The V gene lost 4 bases and the J gene lost 4 bases, with 26 bases spanning the gap. CDR3 length: 18 residues. CDR3 region: CARSPPRRRGLSRETQYF. CDR3 in DNA: TGTGCCAGAAGCCCACCCAGGAGGCGGGGGCTATCCAGAGAGACCCAGTACTTC.

The gene calls are TRBV6-1 and TRBJ1-2, with D possibly TRBD1 on 6 matching bases. This CDR3 is 18 amino acids long. Germline V gene data show CDR1 as MNHNS and CDR2 as SASEGT. With 3 bases removed from V and 10 bases from J, the gap between germline ends came to 30 bases. The CDR3 DNA reads as TGTGCCAGCAGTGACAATATTCCGGGACATAACCCTCGAAATACCTACACCTTC. The encoded protein is CASSDNIPGHNPRNTYTF.

V gene TRBV11-2 combines with J gene TRBJ1-2; no clear D. This CDR3 is 16 amino acids long. Trimming took 6 bases from V and 3 from J, leaving 20 bases between them. Germline-derived CDR1 and CDR2 are SGHAT and FQNNGV. The CDR3 here is CASRPPGQLAYYGYTF. The CDR3 nucleotides are TGTGCCAGCAGACCACCTGGGCAGCTAGCTTACTATGGCTACACCTTC.

This sequence joins TRBV12-3 or TRBV12-4 and TRBJ1-2, with D uncertain. V lost 5 bases, J lost 0 bases, and 7 bases lay in between. The CDR3 length is 13 residues. The CDR3 reads CASSMRANYGYTF. Written as DNA, the CDR3 is TGTGCCAGCAGTATGAGAGCTAACTATGGCTACACCTTC.

This sequence joins TRBV7-9 and TRBJ1-2; 10 bases match TRBD1. This CDR3 has 16 amino acids. V dropped 1 base and J dropped 2; count of bases not matched to a gene: 4. Germline lookup yields CDR1 SEHNR and CDR2 FQNEAQ (reference sequence). CDR3 region: CASSLGQGASNYGYTF. The CDR3 DNA sequence: TGTGCCAGCAGCTTAGGACAGGGGGCAAGCAACTATGGCTACACCTTC. Together with reference TRBV7-9 and TRBJ1-2, the CDR3 gives the full variable domain: DTGVSQNPRHKITKRGQNVTFRCDPISEHNRLYWYRQTLGQGPEFLTYFQNEAQLEKSRLLSDRFSAERPKGSFSTLEIQRTEQGDSAMYLCASSLGQGASNYGYTFGSGTRLTVV.

This rearrangement joins TRBV6-5 to TRBJ1-2; unclear D gene. There are 14 residues in the CDR3. Germline lookup yields CDR1 MNHEY and CDR2 SVGAGI. Trimming removed 2 bases from V and 0 bases from J, with 7 bases in between. CDR3 nucleotides: TGTGCCAGCAGTTACGGCGGAGCTAACTATGGCTACACCTTC. Amino acid sequence: CASSYGGANYGYTF.

The CDR3 sequence: CSVEGGHDYGYTF. The CDR3, as DNA: TGCAGCGTTGAGGGAGGACACGACTATGGCTACACCTTC. The chain has TRBV29-1 and TRBJ1-2, with TRBD1 as a possible D gene (5 bases). Between the trimmed V and J ends, which lost 3 bases and 3 bases, there was a span of 11 bases. The germline V gene encodes CDR1 SQVTM and CDR2 ANQGSEA. CDR3 length equals 13 residues.

This clone was recorded once. The chain has TRBV10-3 and TRBJ2-1, with a possible D match to TRBD1 (6 bases). Trimming left V 5 bases short and J 7 bases short, with 9 bases between. This CDR3 spans 12 amino acids. Germline V gene lookup returns CDR1 ENHRY and CDR2 SYGVKD. The CDR3 region is CAISSDRNEQFF. The CDR3 DNA reads as TGTGCCATCAGTTCAGACAGGAATGAGCAGTTCTTC.

V usage is TRBV18 and J usage is TRBJ2-7, with 7 bases fitting TRBD1. The germline CDR1 and CDR2 sequences are KGHSH and LQKENI. This CDR3 has 13 amino acids. The trim removed 3 bases at V and 3 bases at J, leaving 2 bases unmatched. The CDR3 nucleotides are TGTGCCAGCTCACCTGGGACAGTCTACGAGCAGTACTTC. Translation: CASSPGTVYEQYF.

The rearrangement uses TRBV6-5 and TRBJ1-4; 9 nucleotides align to TRBD1. The CDR3 contains 14 residues. Germline V CDR1 and CDR2: MNHEY, SVGAGI. V shed 4 bases, J shed 8 bases, and the junction held 5 bases outside the gene matches. CDR3 sequence reads: CASSWGQGREKLFF. The CDR3 nucleotides are TGTGCCAGCAGTTGGGGACAGGGAAGAGAAAAACTGTTTTTT.

The chain carries TRBV6-5 and TRBJ2-7; 8 bases map to TRBD1. From germline, CDR1 is MNHEY and CDR2 SVGAGI. With 6 bases clipped from V and 6 bases from J, the junction kept 4 bases outside the gene matches. The length of the CDR3 is 12 residues. The CDR3, as DNA: TGTGCCAGCAGCCTGGACAGGGCCGAGCAGTACTTC. Amino acid sequence: CASSLDRAEQYF.

The V call is TRBV2, the J call TRBJ2-3; the match to TRBD1 covers 7 bases. Germline V gives CDR1 SNHLY, CDR2 FYNNEI. V lost 6 bases and J lost 3; bases outside the gene matches: 6. The CDR3 loop spans 14 amino acids. Here the CDR3 reads CASRVQGITDTQYF. CDR3 DNA sequence: TGTGCCAGCAGGGTACAGGGGATAACAGATACGCAGTATTTT.

V and J are TRBV5-6 and TRBJ2-1; 10 positions agree with TRBD2. The CDR3 has 14 residues. The germline CDR1 and CDR2 sequences are SGHDT and YYEEEE. Losses at the gene ends were 5 bases for V and 7 bases for J; bases not matched to a gene: 6. The CDR3 here is CASRSGGAPNEQFF. The CDR3 bases are TGTGCCAGCAGGAGCGGGGGGGCCCCGAATGAGCAGTTCTTC.

Concerning this clone: The junction differs from germline at one of its ends, possibly a read error. The chain links TRBV5-1 to TRBJ1-2; possible D gene TRBD1, 5 bases. Germline V gene data show CDR1 as SGHRS and CDR2 as YFSETQ. The CDR3 contains 15 residues. This CDR3 reads CASSLEAGYYYGYTF. The DNA of the CDR3 is TGCGCCAGCAGCTTGGAAGCAGGGTATTACTACGGCTACACCTTC.

The chain carries TRBV11-2 and TRBJ2-7; unclear D gene. The CDR3 has 11 amino acids. The V and J ends lost 4 bases and 4 bases respectively, with 5 bases between them. The germline CDR1 and CDR2 sequences are SGHAT and FQNNGV. CDR3 loop: CASSSTYEQYF. The DNA for the CDR3 is TGTGCCAGCAGCTCCACTTACGAGCAGTACTTC.

This clone came up once. The J gene is TRBJ2-7, the V gene TRBV4-1, with TRBD1 identical over 12 bases. CDR1 is MGHRA, CDR2 YSYEKL, per germline. V was pared by 4 bases and J by 3 bases, with 4 bases of the junction left unmatched. The CDR3 runs 15 residues. The CDR3 sequence: CASSPGTGGFYEQYF. CDR3 DNA: TGCGCCAGCAGCCCCGGGACAGGGGGCTTCTACGAGCAGTACTTC.